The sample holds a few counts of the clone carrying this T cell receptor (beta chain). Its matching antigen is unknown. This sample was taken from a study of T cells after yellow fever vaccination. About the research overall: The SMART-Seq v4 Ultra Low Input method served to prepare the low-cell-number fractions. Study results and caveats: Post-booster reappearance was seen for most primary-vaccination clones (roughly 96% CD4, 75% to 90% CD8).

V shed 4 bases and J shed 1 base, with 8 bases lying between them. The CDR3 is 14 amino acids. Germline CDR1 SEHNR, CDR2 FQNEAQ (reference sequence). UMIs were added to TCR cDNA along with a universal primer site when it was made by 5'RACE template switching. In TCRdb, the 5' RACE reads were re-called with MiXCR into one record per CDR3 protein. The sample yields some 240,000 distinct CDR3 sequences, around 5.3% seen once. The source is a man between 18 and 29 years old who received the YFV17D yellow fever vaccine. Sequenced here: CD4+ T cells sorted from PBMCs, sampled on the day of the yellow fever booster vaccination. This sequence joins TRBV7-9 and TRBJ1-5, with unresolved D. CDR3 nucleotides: TGTGCCAGCAGCTCGGGTCTCAGCAATCAGCCCCAGCATTTT. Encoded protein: CASSSGLSNQPQHF.